The 3 T cell receptor beta chains reported below all come from one sample, sequenced in a study of blood T cell repertoires in COVID-19. Profiling relied on immunoSEQ multiplex PCR, and the TCRdb table lists in-frame clones only, not all of them. The sample holds about 170,000 clones, around three quarters seen once. Sequenced sample: peripheral blood. Every receptor here comes from a man aged 60 to 69 with acute or convalescent COVID-19.

The chain has TRBV5-1 and TRBJ2-5, with D possibly being TRBD2 (6 bases). The germline CDR1 and CDR2 sequences are SGHRS and YFSETQ. CDR3 length: 16 amino acids. V lost 0 bases and J 7 bases, leaving 19 bases between the germline ends. This CDR3 reads CASSLGGGELVRTQYF. Written as DNA, the CDR3 is TGCGCCAGCAGCTTGGGAGGAGGGGAATTAGTAAGGACCCAGTACTTC. The full variable domain, in which reference TRBV5-1 and TRBJ2-5 provide the parts outside the CDR3, is KAGVTQTPRYLIKTRGQQVTLSCSPISGHRSVSWYQQTPGQGLQFLFEYFSETQRNKGNFPGRFSGRQFSNSRSEMNVSTLELGDSALYLCASSLGGGELVRTQYFGPGTRLLVL.

The genes are TRBV19 and TRBJ2-1; 8 bases are shared with TRBD2. Unmatched junction bases numbered 4, after V lost 0 bases and J lost 6 bases. The CDR3 is 15 amino acids. CDR1 and CDR2 (germline): LNHDA, SQIVND (reference sequence). The CDR3: CASSIDQTSGNEQFF. Here the CDR3 DNA reads TGTGCCAGTAGTATAGATCAAACTAGCGGCAATGAGCAGTTCTTC. The complete variable domain, with remaining parts taken from reference TRBV19 and TRBJ2-1, reads DGGITQSPKYLFRKEGQNVTLSCEQNLNHDAMYWYRQDPGQGLRLIYYSQIVNDFQKGDIAEGYSVSREKKESFPLTVTSAQKNPTAFYLCASSIDQTSGNEQFFGPGTRLTVL.

V and J are TRBV5-1 and TRBJ2-5, with no clear D. V lost 0 bases and J 1 base, leaving 7 bases between the germline ends. CDR1 is SGHRS and CDR2 is YFSETQ in the germline V gene. This CDR3 spans 14 amino acids. The DNA for the CDR3 is TGCGCCAGCAGCTTGGGGCCAGTCCAAGAGACCCAGTACTTC. This encodes CASSLGPVQETQYF. Full variable domain (outside the CDR3, taken from reference TRBV5-1 and TRBJ2-5): KAGVTQTPRYLIKTRGQQVTLSCSPISGHRSVSWYQQTPGQGLQFLFEYFSETQRNKGNFPGRFSGRQFSNSRSEMNVSTLELGDSALYLCASSLGPVQETQYFGPGTRLLVL.